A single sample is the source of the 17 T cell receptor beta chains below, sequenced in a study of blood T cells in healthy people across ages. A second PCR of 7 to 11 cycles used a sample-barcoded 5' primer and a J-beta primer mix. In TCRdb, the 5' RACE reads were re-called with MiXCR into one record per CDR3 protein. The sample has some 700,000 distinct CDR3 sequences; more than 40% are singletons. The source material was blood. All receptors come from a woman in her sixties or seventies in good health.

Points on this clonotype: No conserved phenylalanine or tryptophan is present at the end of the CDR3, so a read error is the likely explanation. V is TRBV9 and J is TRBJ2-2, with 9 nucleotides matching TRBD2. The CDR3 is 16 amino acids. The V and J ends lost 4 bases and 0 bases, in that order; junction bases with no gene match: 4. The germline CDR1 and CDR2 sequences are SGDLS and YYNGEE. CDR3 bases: TGTGCCAGCAGCCAAGCGGGGGGCGCGAACACCGGGGAGCTGTTTTCT. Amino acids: CASSQAGGANTGELFS.

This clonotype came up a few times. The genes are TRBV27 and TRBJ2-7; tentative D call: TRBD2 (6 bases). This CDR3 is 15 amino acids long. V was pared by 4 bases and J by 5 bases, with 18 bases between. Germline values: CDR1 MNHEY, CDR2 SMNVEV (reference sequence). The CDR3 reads CASSSLGAGSHEQYF. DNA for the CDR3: TGTGCCAGCAGTTCTCTAGGGGCGGGATCCCACGAGCAGTACTTC.

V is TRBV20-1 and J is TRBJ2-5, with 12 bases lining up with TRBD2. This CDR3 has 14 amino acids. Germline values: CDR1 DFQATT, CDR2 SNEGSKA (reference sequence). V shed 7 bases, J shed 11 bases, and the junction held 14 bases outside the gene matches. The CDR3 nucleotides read TGCAGTGGTCTAGCGGGAGGGCCGAGTGATGAGCAGTACTTC. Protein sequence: CSGLAGGPSDEQYF.

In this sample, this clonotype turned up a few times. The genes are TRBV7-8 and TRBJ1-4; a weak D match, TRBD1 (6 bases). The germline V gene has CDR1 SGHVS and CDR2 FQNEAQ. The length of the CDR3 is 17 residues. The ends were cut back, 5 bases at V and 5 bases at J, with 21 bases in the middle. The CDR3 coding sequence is TGTGCCAGCAGCATGTCCGGGACGGGGGCCCGGAATGAAAAACTGTTTTTT. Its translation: CASSMSGTGARNEKLFF.

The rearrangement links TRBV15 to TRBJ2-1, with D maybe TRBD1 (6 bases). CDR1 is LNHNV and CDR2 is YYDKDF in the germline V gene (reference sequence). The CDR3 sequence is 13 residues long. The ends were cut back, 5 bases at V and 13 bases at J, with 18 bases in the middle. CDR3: CATSGDTQETQFF. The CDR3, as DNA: TGTGCCACCAGCGGGGACACCCAAGAGACCCAGTTCTTC.

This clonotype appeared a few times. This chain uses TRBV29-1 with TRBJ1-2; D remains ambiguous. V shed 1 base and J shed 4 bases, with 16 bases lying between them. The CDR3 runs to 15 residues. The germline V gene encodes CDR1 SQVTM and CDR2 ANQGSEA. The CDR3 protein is CSVEGHPKDLYGYTF. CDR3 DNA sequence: TGCAGCGTTGAAGGGCACCCCAAGGACCTCTATGGCTACACCTTC.

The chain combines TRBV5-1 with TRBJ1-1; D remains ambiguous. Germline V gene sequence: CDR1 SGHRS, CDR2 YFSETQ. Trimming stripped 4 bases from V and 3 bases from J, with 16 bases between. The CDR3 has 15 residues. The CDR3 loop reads CASSPTANRYTEAFF. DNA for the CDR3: TGCGCCAGCAGCCCTACCGCAAATAGGTACACTGAAGCTTTCTTT. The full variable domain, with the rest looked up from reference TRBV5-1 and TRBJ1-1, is KAGVTQTPRYLIKTRGQQVTLSCSPISGHRSVSWYQQTPGQGLQFLFEYFSETQRNKGNFPGRFSGRQFSNSRSEMNVSTLELGDSALYLCASSPTANRYTEAFFGQGTRLTVV.

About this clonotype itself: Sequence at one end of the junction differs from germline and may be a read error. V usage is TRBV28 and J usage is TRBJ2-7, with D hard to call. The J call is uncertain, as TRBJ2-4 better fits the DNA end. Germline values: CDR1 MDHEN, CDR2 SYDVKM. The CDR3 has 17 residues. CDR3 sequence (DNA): TGTGCCAACAGTTCCCCCTCCTCTGCTCTAGCCAAAAACATTCAGTACTTC. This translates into CANSSPSSALAKNIQYF.

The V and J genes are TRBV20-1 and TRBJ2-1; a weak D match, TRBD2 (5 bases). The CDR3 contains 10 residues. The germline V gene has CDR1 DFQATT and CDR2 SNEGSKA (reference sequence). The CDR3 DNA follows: TGCAGCCCCTCTAGCTTCGAGCAGTTCTTC. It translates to CSPSSFEQFF.

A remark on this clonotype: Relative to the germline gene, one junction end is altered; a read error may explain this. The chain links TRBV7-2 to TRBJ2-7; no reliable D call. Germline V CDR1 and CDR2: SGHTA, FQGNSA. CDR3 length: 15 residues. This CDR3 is CAGSFGDARYNEQYF. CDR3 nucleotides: TGTGCCGGCAGCTTCGGTGATGCCCGGTACAATGAGCAGTACTTC.

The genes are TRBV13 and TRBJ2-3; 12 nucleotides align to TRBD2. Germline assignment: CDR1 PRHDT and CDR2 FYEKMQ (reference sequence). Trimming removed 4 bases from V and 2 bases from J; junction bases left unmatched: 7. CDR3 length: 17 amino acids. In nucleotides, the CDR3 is TGTGCCAGCAGCTCGAGAACTAGCGGGGGGCACACAGATACGCAGTATTTT. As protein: CASSSRTSGGHTDTQYF.

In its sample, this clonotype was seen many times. CDR3 nucleotide sequence: TGCAGCGTACGGGATAGTGAGACCCAGTACTTC. Amino acid sequence: CSVRDSETQYF. V usage is TRBV29-1 and J usage is TRBJ2-5; tentatively, D is TRBD2 (5 bases). Germline-derived CDR1 and CDR2 are SQVTM and ANQGSEA. With 6 bases removed from V and 5 bases from J, the gap between germline ends came to 10 bases. This CDR3 comprises 11 residues.

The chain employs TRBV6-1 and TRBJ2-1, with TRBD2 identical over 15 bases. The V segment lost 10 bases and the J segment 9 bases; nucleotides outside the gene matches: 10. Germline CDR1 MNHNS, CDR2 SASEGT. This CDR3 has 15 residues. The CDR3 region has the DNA TGTGCCACCAAAGCCCCGGGACTAGCGGGAGGTGAGCAGTTCTTC. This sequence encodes CATKAPGLAGGEQFF.

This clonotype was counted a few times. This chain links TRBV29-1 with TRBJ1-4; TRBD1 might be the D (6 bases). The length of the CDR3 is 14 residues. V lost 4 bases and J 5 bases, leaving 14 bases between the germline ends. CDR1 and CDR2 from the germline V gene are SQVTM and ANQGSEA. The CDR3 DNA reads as TGCAGCGTTGTAACAGGGAGGTCGAATGAAAAACTGTTTTTT. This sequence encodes CSVVTGRSNEKLFF.

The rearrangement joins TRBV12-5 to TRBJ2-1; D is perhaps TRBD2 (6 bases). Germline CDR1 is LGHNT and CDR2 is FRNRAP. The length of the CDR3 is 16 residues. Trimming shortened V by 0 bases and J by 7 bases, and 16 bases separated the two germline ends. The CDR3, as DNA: TGTGCTAGTGGTTTGGTACTCGTCGGGAGTAGAAATGAGCAGTTCTTC. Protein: CASGLVLVGSRNEQFF.

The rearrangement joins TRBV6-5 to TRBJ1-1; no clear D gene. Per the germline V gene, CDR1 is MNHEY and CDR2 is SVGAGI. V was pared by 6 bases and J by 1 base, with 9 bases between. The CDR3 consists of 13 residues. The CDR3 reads CASRRTRNTEAFF. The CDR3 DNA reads TGTGCCAGCAGGAGAACACGGAACACTGAAGCTTTCTTT.

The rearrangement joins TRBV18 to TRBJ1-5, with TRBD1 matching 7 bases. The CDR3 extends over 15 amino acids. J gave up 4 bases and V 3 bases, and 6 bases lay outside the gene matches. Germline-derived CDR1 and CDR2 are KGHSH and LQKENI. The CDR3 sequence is CASSPTGDRNQPQHF. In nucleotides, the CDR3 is TGTGCCAGCTCACCTACAGGGGATCGTAATCAGCCCCAGCATTTT.